Following are 17 T cell receptor beta chains from one sample sequenced in a study of beta chain features in type 1 diabetes. The sequenced template was cDNA made from the entire isolated RNA. Using immunoSEQ multiplex PCR, the repertoire was profiled, and TCRdb retains in-frame clones only, with some absent. The table lists 810,000 or so clones, around a sixth of them singletons, with 0.023% in the top ten. The sequencing input was naive CD4+ T cells from blood. The receptor source for this set is a woman aged 18-35 years in good health.

This clone was seen a few times. V and J are TRBV7-9 and TRBJ1-2; D gene unclear. The V gene lost 6 bases and the J gene lost 3 bases, with 11 bases spanning the gap. The CDR3 loop spans 13 amino acids. Germline CDR1 and CDR2: SEHNR and FQNEAQ (reference sequence). DNA for the CDR3: TGTGCCAGCAGTCGAGTAGGAGACTATGGCTACACCTTC. Its protein product is CASSRVGDYGYTF. Variable domain in full (rest from reference TRBV7-9 and TRBJ1-2): DTGVSQNPRHKITKRGQNVTFRCDPISEHNRLYWYRQTLGQGPEFLTYFQNEAQLEKSRLLSDRFSAERPKGSFSTLEIQRTEQGDSAMYLCASSRVGDYGYTFGSGTRLTVV.

The chain uses TRBV2 and TRBJ1-3; 7 bases map to TRBD1. The V gene's germline CDR1 is SNHLY and CDR2 FYNNEI. The CDR3 has 15 amino acids. V shed 7 bases and J 2 bases; nucleotides not matched to a gene: 8. The CDR3: CASTRSGGTGNTIYF. For the CDR3, the DNA is TGTGCCAGCACTCGGTCAGGGGGGACTGGAAACACCATATATTTT.

This clone was seen more than once but under ten times. The V and J genes are TRBV7-2 and TRBJ1-5; 9 bases match TRBD1. Unmatched junction bases numbered 12, after V lost 3 bases and J lost 6 bases. The CDR3 sequence is 17 residues long. Germline V gives CDR1 SGHTA, CDR2 FQGNSA. The CDR3 DNA sequence: TGTGCCAGCAGCTTTGGGTCAGGGACAGGGCGGATTCAGCCCCAGCATTTT. As protein: CASSFGSGTGRIQPQHF.

This clone was seen only a few times. The chain carries TRBV29-1 and TRBJ2-1, with D perhaps TRBD1 or TRBD2 (6 bases each). Trimming took off 4 bases at V and 8 bases at J, with 12 bases between the two ends. Germline V lookup: CDR1 SQVTM, CDR2 ANQGSEA. The CDR3 has 12 residues. The CDR3 region has the DNA TGCAGCGTTGGGAGGGACACAGATGAGCAGTTCTTC. Protein: CSVGRDTDEQFF.

This clone has a handful of counts. V gene TRBV29-1 combines with J gene TRBJ2-1, with 7 bases that match TRBD2. The trim removed 5 bases at V and 4 bases at J, leaving 17 bases unmatched. The CDR3 has 17 amino acids. CDR1 SQVTM and CDR2 ANQGSEA come from the germline V gene. The DNA of the CDR3 is TGCAGCGTTAAAATGGGGGGACTAACTAGCGCTTACAATGAGCAGTTCTTC. Translation gives CSVKMGGLTSAYNEQFF.

The table lists this clone with a few counts. This rearrangement joins TRBV6-5 to TRBJ2-3; perhaps TRBD1 as D (6 bases). Trimming left V 0 bases short and J 0 bases short, with 10 bases between. This CDR3 is 16 amino acids long. Germline-derived CDR1 and CDR2 are MNHEY and SVGAGI. As DNA, the CDR3 is TGTGCCAGCAGTTACTCACAGGGCCCTAGCACAGATACGCAGTATTTT. Protein product: CASSYSQGPSTDTQYF.

This chain uses TRBV28 with TRBJ1-5; D gene ambiguous. Trimming cost V 6 bases and J 6 bases, with 18 bases left between them. Germline V CDR1 and CDR2: MDHEN, SYDVKM. CDR3 length equals 15 residues. CDR3 nucleotides: TGTGCCAGCAGCCCCGGGTGGACGGGCAGTCAGCCCCAGCATTTT. It codes for CASSPGWTGSQPQHF.

The V call is TRBV23-1, the J call TRBJ2-7, with D uncertain. TRBV23-1 is an ORF for which the function is uncertain. V was trimmed by 3 bases and J by 4 bases, leaving 19 bases between them. The CDR3 is 16 amino acids. In DNA form, the CDR3 reads TGCGCCAGCAGTCAGCACTCACAAATCCGACCTTACGAGCAGTACTTC. Protein sequence: CASSQHSQIRPYEQYF.

This clone was found a few times. The chain combines TRBV28 with TRBJ2-1; perhaps D is TRBD1 or TRBD2 (6 bases each). The CDR3 is made up of 16 amino acids. Germline CDR1 reads MDHEN; CDR2 reads SYDVKM. The V gene lost 3 bases and the J gene lost 9 bases, with 21 bases spanning the gap. CDR3: CASSLSGQGTGAEQFF. DNA of the CDR3: TGTGCCAGCAGTTTGTCGGGACAAGGGACGGGGGCTGAGCAGTTCTTC.

There are a few counts of this clone. The CDR3 DNA is TGCGCCAGCAGCTTGTGGACCATTGACAATGAGCAGTTCTTC. As protein: CASSLWTIDNEQFF. The V and J genes are TRBV5-1 and TRBJ2-1, with no clear D. Trimming removed 1 base at V and 5 bases at J, with 10 bases between. This CDR3 is built from 14 residues. Germline loops: CDR1 SGHRS, CDR2 YFSETQ.

This clone was observed a handful of times. The genes are TRBV9 and TRBJ2-3; D remains ambiguous. Germline V gene data show CDR1 as SGDLS and CDR2 as YYNGEE. The CDR3 contains 13 residues. Trimming removed 3 bases at V and 3 bases at J, with 8 bases between. The CDR3 protein is CASSGRPTDTQYF. Here the CDR3 DNA reads TGTGCCAGCAGCGGACGGCCGACAGATACGCAGTATTTT.

The V gene is TRBV7-2, the J gene TRBJ1-2, with D unclear. Trimming cost V 1 base and J 3 bases, with 6 bases left between them. The CDR3 has 13 residues. Germline values: CDR1 SGHTA, CDR2 FQGNSA. CDR3 region: CASSLDRHYGYTF. The CDR3 nucleotides read TGTGCCAGCAGCTTAGACAGACACTATGGCTACACCTTC. Filled out from reference TRBV7-2 and TRBJ1-2, the complete variable domain reads GAGVSQSPSNKVTEKGKDVELRCDPISGHTALYWYRQSLGQGLEFLIYFQGNSAPDKSGLPSDRFSAERTGGSVSTLTIQRTQQEDSAVYLCASSLDRHYGYTFGSGTRLTVV.

The genes are TRBV15 and TRBJ2-7; 7 positions agree with TRBD2. The CDR3 contains 15 residues. Trimming at V came to 1 base and at J to 2 bases, leaving 5 bases not matched to a gene. In germline, CDR1 is LNHNV, CDR2 YYDKDF (reference sequence). CDR3 sequence (DNA): TGTGCCACCAGCAGAGGACTAGCAGCGGCCTACGAGCAGTACTTC. Protein: CATSRGLAAAYEQYF.

The chain links TRBV11-2 to TRBJ2-3, with D perhaps TRBD2 (5 bases). The CDR3 totals 14 residues. V dropped 1 base and J dropped 8 bases, with 13 bases sitting between them. CDR1 SGHAT and CDR2 FQNNGV come from the germline V gene. In DNA, the CDR3 is TGTGCCAGCAGCTTAGGGACTGAACCAGCTACGCAGTATTTT. Amino acid sequence: CASSLGTEPATQYF.

This chain connects TRBV15 to TRBJ2-1, with 15 bases aligning to TRBD2. CDR3 length: 16 residues. Germline lookup yields CDR1 LNHNV and CDR2 YYDKDF (reference sequence). J was trimmed by 7 bases and V by 4 bases; bases with no gene match: 5. CDR3 region: CATSTGLAGGPNEQFF. CDR3 DNA sequence: TGTGCCACCAGCACCGGACTAGCGGGAGGGCCGAATGAGCAGTTCTTC.

This clone was seen only a few times. Other DNA sequences in this sample translate to the same CDR3. The chain carries TRBV5-8 and TRBJ2-3; no reliable D call. The ends were cut back, 4 bases at V and 0 bases at J, with 3 bases in the middle. This CDR3 is 12 amino acids long. CDR1 is SGHTS, CDR2 YDEGEE, per germline. The CDR3 DNA sequence: TGTGCCAGCAGCCCGAGCACAGATACGCAGTATTTT. Its protein is CASSPSTDTQYF.

This clone was found once. The chain uses TRBV7-8 and TRBJ1-4; D is uncertain. The V and J ends lost 5 bases and 2 bases respectively, with 15 bases between them. The CDR3 is 16 amino acids. Germline V gene lookup returns CDR1 SGHVS and CDR2 FQNEAQ. The CDR3 DNA is TGTGCCAGCAGCCTCCGGTCCCTGGGGACTAATGAAAAACTGTTTTTT. Its protein product is CASSLRSLGTNEKLFF. Drawing the rest from reference TRBV7-8 and TRBJ1-4, the complete variable domain is GAGVSQSPRYKVAKRGQDVALRCDPISGHVSLFWYQQALGQGPEFLTYFQNEAQLDKSGLPSDRFFAERPEGSVSTLKIQRTQQEDSAVYLCASSLRSLGTNEKLFFGSGTQLSVL.